These 9 T cell receptor beta chains were all obtained from the same sample, sequenced in a study of T cell responses to AZD1222 COVID-19 vaccine. Here immunoSEQ multiplex PCR was the method, and the copy in TCRdb shows in-frame clones only, minus some. In the table there are about 86,000 clones, roughly nine tenths of which are singletons. The specimen was peripheral blood, collected on day 0 of AZD1222 vaccination. Source of these receptors: an adult in good health.

The count of this clone is one. The genes are TRBV7-8 and TRBJ1-5; D gene ambiguous. CDR1 and CDR2 (germline): SGHVS, FQNEAQ. V was clipped by 6 bases and J by 3 bases, with 6 bases between them. This CDR3 is built from 12 residues. The CDR3 sequence: CASSGPNQPQHF. As DNA, the CDR3 is TGTGCCAGCAGTGGCCCCAATCAGCCCCAGCATTTT.

The V call is TRBV3-1 (or the pseudogene TRBV3-2), the J call TRBJ1-1, with 7 bases lining up with TRBD1. With 4 bases clipped from V and 3 bases from J, the junction kept 8 bases outside the gene matches. The V gene's germline CDR1 is LGHDT and CDR2 YNNKEL (reference sequence). The CDR3 runs to 15 residues. This chain's CDR3 is CASSRQGSVDTEAFF. CDR3 nucleotides: TGTGCCAGCAGCCGACAGGGTAGTGTGGACACTGAAGCTTTCTTT.

The chain has TRBV7-2 and TRBJ1-6, with D tentatively TRBD1 (5 bases). CDR3 length equals 14 residues. Trimming shortened V by 4 bases and J by 14 bases, and 18 bases separated the two germline ends. CDR1 is SGHTA, CDR2 FQGNSA, per germline. The CDR3 sequence: CASSSRTGPQSLHF. DNA of the CDR3: TGTGCCAGCAGCTCAAGAACGGGACCTCAATCCCTCCACTTT.

The rearrangement links TRBV20-1 to TRBJ1-1; tentatively, D is TRBD1 (5 bases). The CDR3 sequence is 11 residues long. V lost 6 bases to trimming and J lost 10 bases, with 15 bases between them. CDR1 and CDR2 (germline): DFQATT, SNEGSKA (reference sequence). CDR3 amino acids: CSAYMGGGAFF. Written as DNA, the CDR3 is TGCAGTGCCTACATGGGGGGGGGAGCTTTCTTT.

The rearrangement links TRBV7-9 to TRBJ1-1, with TRBD1 matching 7 bases. The germline CDR1 and CDR2 sequences are SEHNR and FQNEAQ (reference sequence). The CDR3 totals 12 residues. J gave up 11 bases and V 5 bases, and 8 bases lay outside the gene matches. CDR3 region: CASSLEGARAFF. The CDR3 DNA reads TGTGCCAGCAGCCTCGAGGGGGCTCGCGCTTTCTTT.

The chain carries TRBV28 and TRBJ1-1; D gene ambiguous. CDR1 is MDHEN, CDR2 SYDVKM, per germline. The CDR3 has 14 amino acids. V was clipped by 2 bases and J by 2 bases, with 9 bases between them. CDR3 DNA: TGTGCCAGCAGTTTAGGATGGAGAAACACTGAAGCTTTCTTT. Translated, it gives CASSLGWRNTEAFF. Supplemented by reference TRBV28 and TRBJ1-1, the full variable domain reads DVKVTQSSRYLVKRTGEKVFLECVQDMDHENMFWYRQDPGLGLRLIYFSYDVKMKEKGDIPEGYSVSREKKERFSLILESASTNQTSMYLCASSLGWRNTEAFFGQGTRLTVV.

CDR3 in amino acids: CASSEPPTSGSADTQYF. Written as DNA, the CDR3 is TGTGCCAGCAGTGAGCCCCCAACTAGCGGGAGCGCAGATACGCAGTATTTT. The V call is TRBV2, the J call TRBJ2-3; the match to TRBD2 covers 11 bases. There are 17 residues in the CDR3. The V and J ends lost 3 bases and 4 bases, in that order; junction bases with no gene match: 9. The V gene's germline CDR1 is SNHLY and CDR2 FYNNEI.

The V call is TRBV5-1, the J call TRBJ2-1; 7 positions agree with TRBD2. Trimming took 0 bases from V and 8 from J; bases not matched to a gene: 5. Germline-derived CDR1 and CDR2 are SGHRS and YFSETQ. The CDR3 is 14 residues long. The CDR3 DNA reads as TGCGCCAGCAGCTTGGCGGCGGGAGCCCATGAGCAGTTCTTC. It is translated as CASSLAAGAHEQFF.

The rearrangement uses TRBV3-1 (or the pseudogene TRBV3-2) and TRBJ2-5; D is ambiguous. Germline CDR1 reads LGHDT; CDR2 reads YNNKEL (reference sequence). V lost 2 bases, J lost 7 bases, and 11 bases lay in between. This CDR3 has 13 residues. The CDR3 bases are TGTGCCAGCAGCCAAACGGAAAGTGGGACCCAGTACTTC. Amino acid sequence: CASSQTESGTQYF.